One sample yielded the 5 T cell receptor beta chains listed below, sequenced in a study of blood T cell repertoires in COVID-19. This table comes from immunoSEQ multiplex PCR, and its TCRdb copy is limited to in-frame clones, with some not included. The profile covers about 430,000 clones, with roughly 84% appearing a single time and around 1.5% taken by the ten largest. Sequenced material: PBMCs or T cells enriched from blood (not recorded which). The receptors come from a young woman who had been exposed to COVID-19.

This rearrangement joins TRBV3-1 (or the pseudogene TRBV3-2) to TRBJ2-5; 9 nucleotides line up with TRBD2. This CDR3 has 14 amino acids. Trimming removed 4 bases from V and 6 bases from J; junction bases left unmatched: 6. Germline loops: CDR1 LGHDT, CDR2 YNNKEL (reference sequence). The CDR3 protein is CASSPGTSLKTQYF. CDR3 nucleotide sequence: TGTGCCAGCAGCCCCGGGACTAGCTTAAAGACCCAGTACTTC.

The rearrangement links TRBV13 to TRBJ2-7; a possible D gene is TRBD2 (5 bases). The V gene lost 8 bases and the J gene lost 4 bases, with 12 bases spanning the gap. Germline loops: CDR1 PRHDT, CDR2 FYEKMQ (reference sequence). This CDR3 is 12 amino acids long. Written as DNA, the CDR3 is TGTGCCAGCGGGAGAGGATCATACGAGCAGTACTTC. Protein: CASGRGSYEQYF.

V is TRBV5-6 and J is TRBJ1-6; perhaps TRBD1 as D (5 bases). CDR3 length: 16 residues. V lost 4 bases and J lost 0, with 11 bases in between. Germline V lookup: CDR1 SGHDT, CDR2 YYEEEE. The chain's CDR3 is CASSESGGSYNSPLHF. CDR3 coding DNA: TGTGCCAGCAGCGAATCGGGGGGCTCCTATAATTCACCCCTCCACTTT.

The chain combines TRBV6-5 with TRBJ1-2; 7 positions agree with TRBD1. From germline, CDR1 is MNHEY and CDR2 SVGAGI. The CDR3 extends over 12 amino acids. The J segment lost 7 bases and the V segment lost 8 bases, leaving 7 bases of the junction unmatched. CDR3 protein: CASGSRGLGYTF. CDR3 DNA sequence: TGTGCCAGCGGAAGTAGGGGGCTTGGCTACACCTTC.

The chain joins TRBV19 to TRBJ1-5, with 7 bases lining up with TRBD1. This CDR3 has 14 residues. J lost 6 bases, V lost 7 bases, and 9 bases had no gene match. Germline V CDR1 and CDR2: LNHDA, SQIVND (reference sequence). The CDR3 nucleotides read TGTGCCAGTATGGCACAGGGGTGGAGTCAGCCCCAGCATTTT. Translating gives CASMAQGWSQPQHF.